Listed here is a single T cell receptor beta chain. The CDR3 runs to 14 residues. The V end lost 4 bases, the J end lost 3 bases, and 10 bases lay between the germline ends. The germline CDR1 and CDR2 sequences are SGDLS and YYNGEE. Profiling relied on immunoSEQ multiplex PCR, and the TCRdb table lists in-frame clones only, not all of them. In the table there are around 190,000 clones, roughly 81% of which are singletons. This record comes from a study of cytomegalovirus exposure and HLA in healthy donors. The chain uses TRBV9 and TRBJ2-2; D perhaps matches TRBD1 (5 bases). The sequencing sample was made of PBMCs. This clonotype was sampled from a woman aged 25-40 years in good health and CMV-seronegative. CDR3 in amino acids: CASSISGYTGELFF. The CDR3 DNA sequence: TGTGCCAGCAGCATTTCAGGGTACACCGGGGAGCTGTTTTTT.